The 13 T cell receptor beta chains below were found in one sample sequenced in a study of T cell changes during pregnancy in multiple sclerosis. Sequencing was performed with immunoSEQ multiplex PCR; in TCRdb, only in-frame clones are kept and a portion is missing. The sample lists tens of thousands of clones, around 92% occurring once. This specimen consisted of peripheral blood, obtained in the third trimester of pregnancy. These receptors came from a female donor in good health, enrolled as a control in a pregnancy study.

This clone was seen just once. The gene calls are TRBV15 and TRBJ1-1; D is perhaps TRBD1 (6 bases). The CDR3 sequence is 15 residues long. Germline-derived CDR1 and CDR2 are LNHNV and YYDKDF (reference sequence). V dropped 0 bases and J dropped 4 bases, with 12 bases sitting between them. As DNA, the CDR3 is TGTGCCACCAGCAGAGATCCAGGGGCTGGCACTGAAGCTTTCTTT. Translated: CATSRDPGAGTEAFF.

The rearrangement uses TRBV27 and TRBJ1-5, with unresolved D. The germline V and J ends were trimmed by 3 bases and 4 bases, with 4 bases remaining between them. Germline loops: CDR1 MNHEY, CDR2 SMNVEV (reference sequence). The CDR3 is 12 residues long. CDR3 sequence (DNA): TGTGCCAGCAGTTTGCGTAATCAGCCCCAGCATTTT. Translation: CASSLRNQPQHF.

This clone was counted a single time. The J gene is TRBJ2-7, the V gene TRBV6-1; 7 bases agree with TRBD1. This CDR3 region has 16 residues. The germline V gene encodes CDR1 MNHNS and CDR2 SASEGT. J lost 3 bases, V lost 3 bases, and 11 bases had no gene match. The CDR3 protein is CASSDAPGQINYEQYF. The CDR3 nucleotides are TGTGCCAGCAGTGACGCCCCGGGACAGATTAACTACGAGCAGTACTTC.

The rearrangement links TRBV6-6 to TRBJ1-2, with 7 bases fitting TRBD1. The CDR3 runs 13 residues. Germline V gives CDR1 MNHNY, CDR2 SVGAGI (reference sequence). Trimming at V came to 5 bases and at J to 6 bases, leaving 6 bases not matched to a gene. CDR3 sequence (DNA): TGTGCCAGCAGTCTTGGACAGGAGAATGGCTACACCTTC. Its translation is CASSLGQENGYTF.

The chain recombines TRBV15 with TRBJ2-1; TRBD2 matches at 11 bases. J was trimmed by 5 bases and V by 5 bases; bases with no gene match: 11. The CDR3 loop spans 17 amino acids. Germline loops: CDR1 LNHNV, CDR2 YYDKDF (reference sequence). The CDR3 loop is CATSPKTPGLADNEQFF. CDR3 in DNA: TGTGCCACCAGCCCAAAGACGCCGGGACTAGCGGACAATGAGCAGTTCTTC.

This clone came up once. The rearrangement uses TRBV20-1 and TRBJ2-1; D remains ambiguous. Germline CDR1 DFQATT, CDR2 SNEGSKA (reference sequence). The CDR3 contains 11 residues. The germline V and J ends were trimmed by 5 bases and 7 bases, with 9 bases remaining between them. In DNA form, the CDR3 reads TGCAGTGCTTTCCCGTCGAATGAGCAGTTCTTC. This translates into CSAFPSNEQFF.

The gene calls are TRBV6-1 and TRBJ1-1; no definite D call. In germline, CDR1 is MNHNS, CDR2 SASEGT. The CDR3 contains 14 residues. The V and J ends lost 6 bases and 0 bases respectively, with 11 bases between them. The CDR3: CASSDTRMNTEAFF. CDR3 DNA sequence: TGTGCCAGCAGCGACACCCGGATGAACACTGAAGCTTTCTTT.

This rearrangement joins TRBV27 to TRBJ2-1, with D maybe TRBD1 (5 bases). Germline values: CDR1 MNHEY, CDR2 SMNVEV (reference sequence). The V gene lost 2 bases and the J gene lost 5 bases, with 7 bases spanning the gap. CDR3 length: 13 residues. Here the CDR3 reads CASSLGAHNEQFF. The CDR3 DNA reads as TGTGCCAGCAGTTTAGGGGCCCACAATGAGCAGTTCTTC.

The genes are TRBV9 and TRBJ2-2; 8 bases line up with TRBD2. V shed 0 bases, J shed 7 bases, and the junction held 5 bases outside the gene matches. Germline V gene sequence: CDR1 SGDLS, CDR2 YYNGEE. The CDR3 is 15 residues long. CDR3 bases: TGTGCCAGCAGCGTAGTAGGGCTAGCGGGCGGGGAGCTGTTTTTT. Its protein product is CASSVVGLAGGELFF. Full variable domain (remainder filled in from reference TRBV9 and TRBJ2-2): DSGVTQTPKHLITATGQRVTLRCSPRSGDLSVYWYQQSLDQGLQFLIQYYNGEERAKGNILERFSAQQFPDLHSELNLSSLELGDSALYFCASSVVGLAGGELFFGEGSRLTVL.

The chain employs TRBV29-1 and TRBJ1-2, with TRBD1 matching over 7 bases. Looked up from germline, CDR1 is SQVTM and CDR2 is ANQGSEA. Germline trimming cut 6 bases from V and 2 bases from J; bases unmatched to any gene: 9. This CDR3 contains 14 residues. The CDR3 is CSVPFTTGNYGYTF. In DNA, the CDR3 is TGCAGCGTCCCCTTTACGACAGGGAACTATGGCTACACCTTC.

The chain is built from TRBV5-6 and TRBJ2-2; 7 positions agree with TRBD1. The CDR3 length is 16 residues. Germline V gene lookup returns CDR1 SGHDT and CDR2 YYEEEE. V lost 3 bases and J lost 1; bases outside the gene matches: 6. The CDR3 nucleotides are TGTGCCAGCAGCTATTCCGGGACAGTGAACACCGGGGAGCTGTTTTTT. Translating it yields CASSYSGTVNTGELFF.

The CDR3, as DNA: TGCGCCAGCAGTTCACGAGGGGGCGAGCAGTTCTTC. The encoded protein is CASSSRGGEQFF. The chain uses TRBV5-1 and TRBJ2-1; 7 nucleotides match TRBD1. CDR1 is SGHRS, CDR2 YFSETQ, per germline. Losses at the gene ends were 5 bases for V and 10 bases for J; bases not matched to a gene: 6. The CDR3 contains 12 residues. Variable domain in full (rest from reference TRBV5-1 and TRBJ2-1): KAGVTQTPRYLIKTRGQQVTLSCSPISGHRSVSWYQQTPGQGLQFLFEYFSETQRNKGNFPGRFSGRQFSNSRSEMNVSTLELGDSALYLCASSSRGGEQFFGPGTRLTVL.

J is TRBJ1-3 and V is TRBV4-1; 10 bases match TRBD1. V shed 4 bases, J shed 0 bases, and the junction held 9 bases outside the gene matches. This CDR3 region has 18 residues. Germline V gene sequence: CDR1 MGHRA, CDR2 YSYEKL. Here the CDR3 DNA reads TGCGCCAGCAGCCTCCGGGACAGGGGCTCCTTCTCTGGAAACACCATATATTTT. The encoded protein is CASSLRDRGSFSGNTIYF.